The 26 T cell receptor beta chains in this list originate from one sample, sequenced in a study of human T cells and chemical hapten exposure. TCRdb reprocessed the RACE reads with MiXCR, giving one entry per CDR3 protein. The sample holds about 60,000 distinct CDR3 sequences; 10% to 12% are singletons and the top ten take about 4%. Documented time point: pre-sensitization, week 0. Regarding treatment: therapeutic diphenylcyclopropenone sensitization with weekly scalp DPC. Sample: whole blood, taken in connection with sensitization to the hapten diphenylcyclopropenone (DPC). Every receptor here comes from a woman aged 40 to 49 with alopecia areata. Some clones in this sample may be carry-over from other donors' samples.

In its sample, this clonotype was seen many times. J is TRBJ2-1 and V is TRBV7-6; 9 nucleotides agree with TRBD2. Per germline, CDR1 SGHVS and CDR2 FNYEAQ. After removal of 4 bases from V and 6 bases from J, the junction contained 19 bases not matched to a gene. The CDR3 has 19 amino acids. The CDR3 here is CASSSLVPLVAGGSNEQFF. DNA for the CDR3: TGTGCCAGCAGCTCCCTAGTGCCCCTGGTGGCGGGAGGGTCCAATGAGCAGTTCTTC.

This clonotype was detected a few times. The J gene is TRBJ2-7, the V gene TRBV5-6, with TRBD2 matching over 9 bases. After removal of 6 bases from V and 4 bases from J, the junction contained 14 bases not matched to a gene. The germline V gene has CDR1 SGHDT and CDR2 YYEEEE. The CDR3 spans 16 residues. CDR3 sequence reads: CASNQRGSGSWYEQYF. As DNA, the CDR3 is TGTGCCAGCAACCAACGGGGTAGCGGGAGTTGGTACGAGCAGTACTTC.

This clonotype was detected many times. This chain joins TRBV4-3 and TRBJ2-7, with 7 bases identical to TRBD1. Trimming removed 1 base from V and 1 base from J; junction bases left unmatched: 7. The CDR3 is 16 residues long. CDR1 is LGHNA and CDR2 is YSLEER in the germline V gene. The CDR3 loop reads CASSQGGARGSYEQYF. CDR3 DNA: TGCGCCAGCAGCCAAGGAGGGGCCAGGGGGTCCTACGAGCAGTACTTC.

This clonotype was detected only once. V is TRBV5-5 and J is TRBJ2-1, with unresolved D. CDR1 and CDR2 (germline): SGHKS, YYEKEE (reference sequence). Trimming removed 0 bases from V and 6 bases from J, with 7 bases in between. This CDR3 has 13 residues. CDR3 region: CASSLGGSNEQFF. The CDR3 DNA reads as TGTGCCAGCAGCTTGGGAGGTAGCAATGAGCAGTTCTTC.

In this sample, this clonotype turned up many times. V is TRBV25-1 and J is TRBJ1-1; 8 positions agree with TRBD1. Germline CDR1 and CDR2: MGHDK and SYGVNS. Trimming cost V 2 bases and J 4 bases; bases outside gene matches: 3. The CDR3 extends over 14 amino acids. The CDR3 loop is CASSERTGGTEAFF. CDR3 coding DNA: TGTGCCAGCAGTGAAAGAACAGGGGGCACTGAAGCTTTCTTT.

The sample holds a few counts of this clonotype. V is TRBV7-2 and J is TRBJ1-1; 12 bases fit TRBD1. This CDR3 comprises 19 residues. From germline, CDR1 is SGHTA and CDR2 FQGNSA. With 1 base clipped from V and 4 bases from J, the junction kept 13 bases outside the gene matches. This CDR3 is CASSLGPLGTGGGGTEAFF. The DNA of the CDR3 is TGTGCCAGCAGCTTAGGTCCCCTCGGGACAGGGGGCGGCGGCACTGAAGCTTTCTTT.

This clonotype is deemed medium-sized (0.01 to 0.1%). This chain uses TRBV7-9 with TRBJ1-6; TRBD1 matches 11 bases. V dropped 4 bases and J dropped 10; count of bases not matched to a gene: 9. The CDR3 is 16 residues long. CDR1 SEHNR and CDR2 FQNEAQ come from the germline V gene (reference sequence). The CDR3: CASSSTDRGLGSPLHF. Written as DNA, the CDR3 is TGTGCCAGCAGCTCAACGGACAGGGGGCTTGGATCACCCCTCCACTTT.

The V gene is TRBV2, the J gene TRBJ2-7; no firm D call. The CDR3 spans 14 residues. V lost 7 bases to trimming and J lost 2 bases, with 15 bases between them. Per germline, CDR1 SNHLY and CDR2 FYNNEI. CDR3 amino acids: CASTPRGRTYEQYF. The CDR3 DNA is TGTGCCAGCACCCCCCGCGGCCGAACCTACGAGCAGTACTTC.

V and J are TRBV29-1 and TRBJ2-4; maybe TRBD1 (6 bases). The CDR3 length is 14 residues. Germline CDR1 reads SQVTM; CDR2 reads ANQGSEA. V was trimmed by 4 bases and J by 4 bases, leaving 14 bases between them. CDR3 amino acids: CSVGGQGPKNIQYF. Written as DNA, the CDR3 is TGCAGCGTTGGGGGCCAGGGGCCAAAAAACATTCAGTACTTC.

This clonotype was picked up many times. This chain joins TRBV12-3 or TRBV12-4 and TRBJ1-1, with a tentative D call TRBD1 (5 bases). Between the trimmed V and J ends, which lost 2 bases and 7 bases, there was a span of 11 bases. This CDR3 has 13 residues. CDR3 loop: CASSLLKGNEAFF. DNA for the CDR3: TGTGCCAGCAGTTTACTGAAGGGGAATGAAGCTTTCTTT.

This clonotype was observed at least ten times. V usage is TRBV5-1 and J usage is TRBJ1-1, with D tentatively TRBD1 (6 bases). Germline V CDR1 and CDR2: SGHRS, YFSETQ. The V gene lost 0 bases and the J gene lost 5 bases, with 11 bases spanning the gap. This CDR3 has 14 residues. CDR3 loop: CASSLEQGRTEAFF. CDR3 in DNA: TGCGCCAGCAGCTTGGAACAGGGAAGGACTGAAGCTTTCTTT. Filled out from reference TRBV5-1 and TRBJ1-1, the complete variable domain reads KAGVTQTPRYLIKTRGQQVTLSCSPISGHRSVSWYQQTPGQGLQFLFEYFSETQRNKGNFPGRFSGRQFSNSRSEMNVSTLELGDSALYLCASSLEQGRTEAFFGQGTRLTVV.

CDR3 amino acids: CASSVETRANTEAFF. The CDR3 bases are TGTGCCAGCAGCGTAGAGACGAGGGCAAACACTGAAGCTTTCTTT. The V gene is TRBV9, the J gene TRBJ1-1, with unresolved D. V was clipped by 0 bases and J by 2 bases, with 11 bases between them. CDR1 and CDR2 (germline): SGDLS, YYNGEE. The CDR3 extends over 15 amino acids.

V gene TRBV10-3 combines with J gene TRBJ1-5; 7 nucleotides align to TRBD1. V trimming: 6 bases; J trimming: 6 bases; junction bases outside the gene matches: 8. Germline CDR1 reads ENHRY; CDR2 reads SYGVKD. The CDR3 has 14 amino acids. The DNA for the CDR3 is TGTGCCATCAGCGAAGACAGGGCGTCTCAGCCCCAGCATTTT. This encodes CAISEDRASQPQHF.

This clonotype has a handful of counts. The rearrangement uses TRBV11-1 and TRBJ2-1, with D perhaps matching TRBD2 (5 bases). Trimming cost V 6 bases and J 5 bases, with 17 bases left between them. The length of the CDR3 is 15 residues. Germline lookup yields CDR1 SGHAT and CDR2 FQDESV (reference sequence). CDR3 sequence (DNA): TGTGCCAGCAGTCCAGGACTCCGAGCGGACAATGAGCAGTTCTTC. It codes for CASSPGLRADNEQFF.

The V and J genes are TRBV11-2 and TRBJ2-1; 12 bases map to TRBD1. V gave up 6 bases and J gave up 6 bases; unmatched junction bases: 9. The germline V gene has CDR1 SGHAT and CDR2 FQNNGV. The CDR3 has 16 amino acids. CDR3 residues: CASSYTGTGGRNEQFF. DNA of the CDR3: TGTGCCAGCAGTTACACCGGGACAGGGGGCCGCAATGAGCAGTTCTTC. The entire variable domain, with the rest obtained from reference TRBV11-2 and TRBJ2-1, is as follows: EAGVAQSPRYKIIEKRQSVAFWCNPISGHATLYWYQQILGQGPKLLIQFQNNGVVDDSQLPKDRFSAERLKGVDSTLKIQPAKLEDSAVYLCASSYTGTGGRNEQFFGPGTRLTVL.

The chain joins TRBV19 to TRBJ2-7; no reliable D call. The CDR3 is 13 amino acids. The V end lost 4 bases, the J end lost 3 bases, and 10 bases lay between the germline ends. Germline CDR1 reads LNHDA; CDR2 reads SQIVND (reference sequence). The CDR3 sequence: CASSTLPGYEQYF. The CDR3 region has the DNA TGTGCCAGTAGTACCCTACCGGGCTACGAGCAGTACTTC.

This clonotype was counted many times. The J gene is TRBJ1-2, the V gene TRBV20-1; D remains ambiguous. The germline V gene has CDR1 DFQATT and CDR2 SNEGSKA (reference sequence). Trimming shortened V by 0 bases and J by 0 bases, and 11 bases separated the two germline ends. The CDR3 sequence is 15 residues long. The CDR3 coding sequence is TGCAGTGCTAGAGACCGGACGGCGTCTAACTATGGCTACACCTTC. It specifies CSARDRTASNYGYTF.

This sequence joins TRBV6-5 and TRBJ1-2; 7 bases line up with TRBD1. The V gene's germline CDR1 is MNHEY and CDR2 SVGAGI. V lost 7 bases, J lost 7 bases, and 9 bases stayed unmatched. The CDR3 loop spans 13 amino acids. The CDR3 sequence is CASKPGQPAGYTF. The CDR3 nucleotides read TGTGCCAGCAAACCGGGACAGCCGGCTGGCTACACCTTC.

This clonotype was counted at least ten times. The rearrangement links TRBV18 to TRBJ2-7; 9 nucleotides line up with TRBD1. Per germline, CDR1 KGHSH and CDR2 LQKENI. The CDR3 extends over 16 amino acids. Unmatched junction bases numbered 8, after V lost 3 bases and J lost 2 bases. CDR3 residues: CASSPTLRDRAYEQYF. The CDR3 DNA sequence: TGTGCCAGCTCACCTACCCTCCGGGACAGGGCCTACGAGCAGTACTTC.

This chain connects TRBV30 to TRBJ1-1, with D unclear. The V end lost 3 bases, the J end lost 1 base, and 9 bases lay between the germline ends. The CDR3 length is 13 residues. The germline gives CDR1 GTSNPN, CDR2 SVGIG (reference sequence). As DNA, the CDR3 is TGTGCCTGGAGGGCCGGTGGGAACACTGAAGCTTTCTTT. Translation: CAWRAGGNTEAFF.

This clonotype occurred many times. The gene calls are TRBV7-9 and TRBJ2-4; D is unresolved. Trimming removed 1 base from V and 0 bases from J, with 7 bases in between. Germline CDR1 is SEHNR and CDR2 is FQNEAQ (reference sequence). The CDR3 is made up of 15 amino acids. The CDR3 region has the DNA TGTGCCAGCAGCTTAGATGCCTTAGCCAAAAACATTCAGTACTTC. Translated: CASSLDALAKNIQYF.

This clonotype was seen a few times. The CDR3 reads CASSYSQRNTGELFF. The CDR3 DNA reads TGTGCCAGCAGTTACTCCCAGAGGAACACCGGGGAGCTGTTTTTT. The chain couples TRBV6-2 or TRBV6-3 to TRBJ2-2; D uncertain. V was shortened by 0 bases and J by 1 base, with 6 bases between the two germline ends. The CDR3 length is 15 residues. Germline loops: CDR1 MNHEY, CDR2 SVGEGT.

This clonotype has more than one count but fewer than ten. CDR3 sequence: CASSYSGTGGNMNTEAFF. CDR3 sequence (DNA): TGTGCCAGCAGTTACTCCGGGACAGGGGGTAACATGAACACTGAAGCTTTCTTT. The rearrangement uses TRBV6-6 and TRBJ1-1, with TRBD1 matching 11 bases. The CDR3 runs to 18 residues. Losses at the gene ends were 0 bases for V and 0 bases for J; bases not matched to a gene: 6. Germline CDR1 reads MNHNY; CDR2 reads SVGAGI (reference sequence).

V is TRBV20-1 and J is TRBJ1-2; D is uncertain. Germline V gene data show CDR1 as DFQATT and CDR2 as SNEGSKA (reference sequence). V lost 3 bases to trimming and J lost 1 base, with 9 bases between them. The length of the CDR3 is 13 residues. The CDR3 sequence is CSASVANNYGYTF. The CDR3 DNA is TGCAGTGCTAGTGTTGCCAATAACTATGGCTACACCTTC.

The sample holds many counts of this clonotype. The rearrangement joins TRBV19 to TRBJ2-3; D is unclear. Looked up from germline, CDR1 is LNHDA and CDR2 is SQIVND (reference sequence). There are 14 residues in the CDR3. The V end lost 4 bases, the J end lost 5 bases, and 13 bases lay between the germline ends. The CDR3 bases are TGTGCCAGTAGTACCAGGTCCCGACAAGATACGCAGTATTTT. It is translated as CASSTRSRQDTQYF.

This clonotype appeared once. V usage is TRBV7-2 and J usage is TRBJ2-7, with D possibly matching TRBD2 (6 bases). Germline lookup yields CDR1 SGHTA and CDR2 FQGNSA. The CDR3 is made up of 13 amino acids. Trimming stripped 6 bases from V and 1 base from J, with 10 bases between. The CDR3 nucleotides read TGTGCCAGCAGTCCGGGGGAATCCTACGAGCAGTACTTC. Its translation: CASSPGESYEQYF.